This TCR beta chain was retrieved from a study of T cell responses to AZD1222 COVID-19 vaccine. Sequenced by immunoSEQ multiplex PCR; TCRdb stores in-frame clones only, minus some. The sample lists some 130,000 clones; around nine tenths were seen once. V was clipped by 5 bases and J by 6 bases; unmatched bases: 3. CDR3 length: 13 amino acids. Germline CDR1 is SGHTA and CDR2 is FQGTGA. The V call is TRBV7-3, the J call TRBJ2-2; 7 nucleotides agree with TRBD1. This clonotype was sampled from an adult in good health. The input for sequencing was peripheral blood, taken on day 0 of AZD1222 vaccination. CDR3 loop: CASSRQGSGELFF. In DNA form, the CDR3 reads TGTGCCAGCAGCCGACAGGGTTCCGGGGAGCTGTTTTTT.